This T cell receptor (beta chain) was sequenced during a study of blood T cell repertoires in COVID-19. The assay was immunoSEQ multiplex PCR, and TCRdb's table has in-frame clones only and misses some. The profile covers approximately 96,000 clones, with about 95% appearing a single time and 4% to 5.5% taken by the ten largest. V was trimmed by 3 bases and J by 5 bases, leaving 16 bases between them. CDR3 size: 14 residues. Looked up from germline, CDR1 is DFQATT and CDR2 is SNEGSKA (reference sequence). The sample comprised peripheral blood. The chain uses TRBV20-1 and TRBJ1-1; D gene uncertain. The clonotype originates from a human donor with active COVID-19. The donor label of this sample is uncertain. For the CDR3, the DNA is TGCAGTGCTAGTTCGGGCAGCGGAGGGACTGAAGCTTTCTTT. It yields the protein CSASSGSGGTEAFF.